The rows below give T cell receptor beta chains drawn from one sample of a study of cytomegalovirus exposure and HLA in healthy donors. The data were produced by immunoSEQ multiplex PCR, yet TCRdb's version contains in-frame clones alone and is incomplete. The data show about 140,000 clones, 65% to 85% seen once. Sequenced: PBMCs. These receptors were obtained from a man between 50 and 59 years old in good health and CMV-seronegative. The CDR3 runs from the conserved cysteine through the conserved F or W. The D gene is left open where the match is weak. Clone size, where shown, is once, few, many, or a class for clones that have expanded.

TRBD1	.	14	TRBV19	TRBJ1-1	CASSLDRENTEAFF	TGTGCCAGTAGTCTGGACAGGGAGAACACTGAAGCTTTCTTT
TRBD1	.	16	TRBV18	TRBJ2-1	CASSPGVGTGANEQFF	TGTGCCAGCTCACCAGGGGTCGGGACAGGGGCAAATGAGCAGTTCTTC
.	.	18	TRBV16	TRBJ1-5	CASSQLNPGGSLHQPQHF	TGTGCCAGCAGCCAATTAAATCCCGGGGGTAGTTTGCATCAGCCCCAGCATTTT
.	.	13	TRBV5-5	TRBJ1-2	CASSFSLTDGYTF	TGTGCCAGCAGCTTTAGCCTAACCGACGGGTACACCTTC
.	.	14	TRBV7-3	TRBJ1-1	CASSPGPKNTEAFF	TGTGCCAGCAGCCCAGGGCCGAAAAACACTGAAGCTTTCTTT
TRBD2	few	14	TRBV11-2	TRBJ2-3	CASRISGAEDTQYF	TGTGCCAGCAGAATTAGCGGGGCCGAAGATACGCAGTATTTT
.	.	13	TRBV2	TRBJ2-7	CASSELSGYEQYF	TGTGCCAGCAGTGAGTTGTCAGGCTACGAGCAGTACTTC
.	.	13	TRBV2	TRBJ1-5	CASQGTTNQPQHF	TGTGCCAGCCAGGGGACGACAAATCAGCCCCAGCATTTT
TRBD2	.	14	TRBV30	TRBJ2-1	CAWRGTGGYNEQFF	TGTGCCTGGAGAGGGACGGGAGGGTACAATGAGCAGTTCTTC
TRBD2	.	16	TRBV11-2	TRBJ2-3	CASSLAASGFTDTQYF	TGTGCCAGCAGCTTAGCTGCTAGCGGGTTCACAGATACGCAGTATTTT
.	few	17	TRBV5-1	TRBJ1-3	CASSLGATGNSGNTIYF	TGCGCCAGCAGCCTGGGGGCTACAGGGAACTCTGGAAACACCATATATTTT
.	.	15	TRBV5-1	TRBJ1-2	CASSPGSGEIYGYTF	TGCGCCAGCAGCCCCGGAAGCGGGGAGATCTATGGCTACACCTTC
TRBD2	.	15	TRBV7-2	TRBJ2-5	CASSGLAGGPETQYF	TGTGCCAGCAGCGGACTAGCGGGAGGGCCCGAGACCCAGTACTTC
.	few	14	TRBV6-6	TRBJ2-2	CASRSSGRTGELFF	TGTGCCAGCAGATCGTCAGGGCGCACCGGGGAGCTGTTTTTT
TRBD1	few	16	TRBV13	TRBJ2-3	CASSLTGGGGTDTQYF	TGTGCCAGCAGCCTGACAGGGGGTGGAGGTACAGATACGCAGTATTTT
TRBD1	.	15	TRBV7-9	TRBJ2-7	CASSLWGQGDYEQYF	TGTGCCAGCAGCTTATGGGGCCAGGGGGACTACGAGCAGTACTTC
TRBD2	.	17	TRBV5-4	TRBJ2-2	CASSLEGLAGNTGELFF	TGTGCCAGCAGCTTGGAAGGGCTAGCGGGGAACACCGGGGAGCTGTTTTTT
TRBD1	.	13	TRBV18	TRBJ1-1	CASSPDRYTEAFF	TGTGCCAGCTCACCGGACAGGTACACTGAAGCTTTCTTT
.	.	13	TRBV5-6	TRBJ2-7	CASSSRPAGEQYF	TGTGCCAGCAGCTCTAGGCCGGCGGGCGAGCAGTACTTC
.	.	15	TRBV9	TRBJ1-2	CASSPPTGNALGYTF	TGTGCCAGCAGCCCCCCTACCGGGAACGCGTTAGGCTACACCTTC
.	.	16	TRBV1	TRBJ1-2	CTSSWTGGFANYGYTF	TGCACCAGCAGCTGGACAGGGGGCTTTGCTAACTATGGCTACACCTTC
TRBD1	.	16	TRBV4-1	TRBJ1-2	CASSQARRTGVYGYTF	TGCGCCAGCAGCCAAGCCCGTCGGACAGGGGTCTATGGCTACACCTTC
TRBD1	.	15	TRBV6-6	TRBJ1-1	CASSSGQRGYTEAFF	TGTGCCAGCAGTTCGGGACAGAGGGGATACACTGAAGCTTTCTTT
.	.	16	TRBV18	TRBJ2-6	CASSRGTGSGANVLTF	TGTGCCAGCTCCCGAGGTACGGGGTCTGGGGCCAACGTCCTGACTTTC
TRBD2	.	16	TRBV5-4	TRBJ2-2	CASSLAGGGNTGELFF	TGTGCCAGCAGCTTGGCTGGGGGGGGGAACACCGGGGAGCTGTTTTTT
TRBD1	.	16	TRBV19	TRBJ2-5	CASSTHQTGGGETQYF	TGTGCCAGTAGTACTCATCAGACAGGGGGCGGAGAGACCCAGTACTTC
.	.	13	TRBV27	TRBJ2-5	CASSPGLQETQYF	TGTGCCAGCAGCCCTGGACTGCAAGAGACCCAGTACTTC
.	.	14	TRBV5-5	TRBJ1-1	CASSLTGGGTEAFF	TGTGCCAGCAGCCTCACGGGGGGCGGCACTGAAGCTTTCTTT
.	.	14	TRBV7-3	TRBJ2-5	CASSLNSGKETQYF	TGTGCCAGCAGCTTAAACAGCGGAAAAGAGACCCAGTACTTC
TRBD1	.	17	TRBV19	TRBJ1-5	CASSIAPGQYSNQPQHF	TGTGCCAGTAGTATAGCCCCGGGACAGTATAGCAATCAGCCCCAGCATTTT
TRBD2	few	14	TRBV19	TRBJ2-7	CASSLRTSGGEQYF	TGTGCCAGTAGTCTCCGGACTAGCGGTGGCGAGCAGTACTTC
.	once	12	TRBV5-5	TRBJ1-1	CASSGGDTEAFF	TGTGCCAGCAGCGGCGGGGACACTGAAGCTTTCTTT
.	.	13	TRBV30	TRBJ1-5	CAWSTDSNQPQHF	TGTGCCTGGAGTACAGATAGCAATCAGCCCCAGCATTTT
TRBD2	.	12	TRBV18	TRBJ2-5	CASSPQLAEQYF	TGTGCCAGCTCACCACAGCTAGCGGAGCAGTACTTC
.	.	12	TRBV5-1	TRBJ2-1	CASNFGYNEQFF	TGCGCCAGCAATTTCGGCTACAATGAGCAGTTCTTC
TRBD1	.	14	TRBV7-9	TRBJ1-1	CASSRTGGRTEAFF	TGTGCCAGCAGCCGGACAGGGGGGAGGACTGAAGCTTTCTTT
TRBD2	once	16	TRBV5-1	TRBJ2-3	CASSKSGGSSTDTQYF	TGCGCCAGCAGTAAAAGCGGGGGGTCTAGCACAGATACGCAGTATTTT
TRBD2	.	16	TRBV4-2	TRBJ2-4	CASSRGTSGRTDIQYF	TGTGCCAGCAGCCGGGGGACTAGCGGGAGGACGGACATTCAGTACTTC